The present T cell receptor (beta chain) was sequenced within a study of vaccination effects on CD4 cells after COVID-19. Germline V gene data show CDR1 as SGHRS and CDR2 as YFSETQ. This CDR3 contains 16 residues. V was cut by 5 bases and J by 0 bases, with 12 bases left in between. Regarding the study as a whole: Clones induced by infection and by vaccine showed marked clonal contraction late after vaccination. The study found that only 1 of 255 vaccine-induced clones from healthy vaccinees cross-reacted with common cold coronaviruses. Convalescent patients were few in the study, and early post-infection timepoints were absent.

Of note for this clone: Its antigen is unknown.

Produced via immunoSEQ multiplex PCR; TCRdb's table is partial and in-frame only. The table lists approximately 76,000 clones, around 79% of them singletons. Before sequencing, viral peptide pools were used by the ViraFEST assay to expand antigen-specific CD4+ T cells. Isolating CD4+ T cells followed less than 11 days of culture. In the vaccine recipients, nucleocapsid antibodies were negative and there was no prior SARS-CoV-2 infection. Cultures got half-medium changes with IL-2 on days 3 and 7. Sequences were derived from CD4+ T cells from PBMCs cultured with SARS-CoV-2 spike peptides, sampled before COVID-19 vaccination. The receptor's source is a human donor who received a COVID-19 vaccine. The chain employs TRBV5-1 and TRBJ2-6; D gene unclear. The CDR3 bases are TGCGCCAGCAGTCAGCTCGCCCCCTCTGGGGCCAACGTCCTGACTTTC. It is translated as CASSQLAPSGANVLTF.